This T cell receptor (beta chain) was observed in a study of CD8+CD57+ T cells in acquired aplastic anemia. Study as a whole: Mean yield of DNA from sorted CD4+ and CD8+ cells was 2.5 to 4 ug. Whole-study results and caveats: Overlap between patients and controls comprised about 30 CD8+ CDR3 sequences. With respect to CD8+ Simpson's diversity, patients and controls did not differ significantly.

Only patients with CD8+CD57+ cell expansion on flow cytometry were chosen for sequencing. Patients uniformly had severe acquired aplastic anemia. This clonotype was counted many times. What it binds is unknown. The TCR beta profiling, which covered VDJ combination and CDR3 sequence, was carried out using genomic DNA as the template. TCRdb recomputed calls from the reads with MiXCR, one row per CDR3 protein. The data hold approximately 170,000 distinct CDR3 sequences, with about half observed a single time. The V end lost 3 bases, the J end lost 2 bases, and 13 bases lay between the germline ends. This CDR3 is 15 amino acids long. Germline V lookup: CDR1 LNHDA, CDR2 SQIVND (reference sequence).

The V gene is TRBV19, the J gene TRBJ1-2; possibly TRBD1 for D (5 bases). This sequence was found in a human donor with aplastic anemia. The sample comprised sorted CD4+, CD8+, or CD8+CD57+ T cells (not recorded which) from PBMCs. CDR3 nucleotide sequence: TGTGCCAGTAGTATCACAGGAGGGTCCAACTATGGCTACACCTTC. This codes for CASSITGGSNYGYTF.